The rows below give T cell receptor beta chains drawn from one sample of a study of T cell changes during pregnancy in multiple sclerosis. The protocol was immunoSEQ multiplex PCR, while the TCRdb copy is restricted to in-frame clones and leaves out a portion. The sample records about 38,000 clones, approximately 92% being singletons. The specimen was CD8+ T cells from peripheral blood mononuclear cells, collected after pregnancy. The receptors here all came from a female donor with multiple sclerosis, enrolled in a pregnancy study. CDR3s leave out the opening cysteine and the closing phenylalanine or tryptophan.

TRBV4-1,TRBJ2-3,ASSQGVTSTDTQY
TRBV7-6,TRBJ2-2,ASSLNTGELF
TRBV14,TRBJ1-2,ASRNFYGYT
TRBV30,TRBJ2-6,AWSVTATGANVLT
TRBV2,TRBJ2-5,ASSEMVAGEETQY
TRBV25-1,TRBJ2-1,ASIGQGVYNEQF
TRBV2,TRBJ2-2,ASGAENTGELF
TRBV5-1,TRBJ1-5,ASSLEGSGNQPQH
TRBV7-8,TRBJ2-3,ASSFRRGASGGIITDTQY
TRBV9,TRBJ1-4,ASSLTGLNEKLF
TRBV6-1,TRBJ2-2,ASSEVGTNTGELF
TRBV4-2,TRBJ1-3,ASSQSPDRTSGNTIY
TRBV30,TRBJ1-2,AWSRTSLNYGYT
TRBV29-1,TRBJ2-2,SVEGSGTGELF
TRBV27,TRBJ2-7,ASSFSGFVNEQY
TRBV2,TRBJ2-1,ASSDLASSGRAEGNEQF
TRBV5-1,TRBJ1-5,ASSVRGEGNQPQH
TRBV5-5,TRBJ1-5,ASSLVAGYQPQH
TRBV7-8,TRBJ2-1,ASSLVAEPSSYNEQF
TRBV11-2,TRBJ2-3,ASSFSLRGDRPDTQY